This entry lists 21 T cell receptor beta chains sequenced from one sample in a study of identical twins (dated by TCRdb to about 2016). Library method: 5' RACE. The sequencing machine was an Illumina HiSeq 2000. Through fastp at Q25 and MiXCR, TCRdb rebuilt clones from the public reads, retaining in-frame beta chains. Every distinct CDR3 protein forms one entry, paired with its most common genes and DNA. This sample is represented by 350,000 to 400,000 distinct CDR3 sequences; approximately 8.7% of them were singletons. The ten top clones hold approximately 9.3% of the sample. What was sequenced was naive T cells sorted from blood. The cell subset or site tag for this specimen amounts to: cells isolated with a human naive T-cell isolation kit. The source of these receptors is a woman aged 45-59 years in good health.

The chain links TRBV29-1 to TRBJ2-3, with TRBD1 matching over 7 bases. Trimming removed 4 bases from V and 3 bases from J; junction bases left unmatched: 16. From germline, CDR1 is SQVTM and CDR2 ANQGSEA. The CDR3 loop spans 17 amino acids. The CDR3 region has the DNA TGCAGCGTTGGTCGGGTGGGGACAGTGGGACGGACAGATACGCAGTATTTT. Translation: CSVGRVGTVGRTDTQYF.

This clonotype was observed a handful of times. The CDR3 nucleotides read TGTGCCAGCAGCCAAGATGTCTTACAGCCCCAGCATTTT. This codes for CASSQDVLQPQHF. V and J are TRBV3-1 and TRBJ1-5; D is ambiguous. The germline CDR1 and CDR2 sequences are LGHDT and YNNKEL (reference sequence). Trimming took off 0 bases at V and 7 bases at J, with 7 bases between the two ends. The CDR3 is 13 residues long.

The rearrangement joins TRBV14 to TRBJ1-1; D gene unclear. CDR3 size: 13 residues. V was shortened by 1 base and J by 1 base, with 4 bases between the two germline ends. Germline CDR1 SGHDN, CDR2 FVKESK. CDR3: CASSQVRNTEAFF. CDR3 in DNA: TGTGCCAGCAGCCAAGTTCGGAACACTGAAGCTTTCTTT.

This clonotype was counted only a few times. The rearrangement uses TRBV12-3 or TRBV12-4 and TRBJ2-1; 11 nucleotides align to TRBD2. The CDR3 runs to 18 residues. Trimming at V came to 2 bases and at J to 0 bases, leaving 6 bases not matched to a gene. The DNA for the CDR3 is TGTGCCAGCAGTTTATTAGCGGGAGGGGTTGACTCCTACAATGAGCAGTTCTTC. It translates to CASSLLAGGVDSYNEQFF.

The gene calls are TRBV2 and TRBJ2-1, with TRBD2 as a possible D gene (5 bases). Trimming pared 6 bases from V and 4 bases from J, leaving 10 bases between. The CDR3 runs to 13 residues. Germline CDR1 reads SNHLY; CDR2 reads FYNNEI. The CDR3 sequence: CASRAGLYNEQFF. CDR3 DNA sequence: TGTGCCAGCAGGGCTGGACTGTACAATGAGCAGTTCTTC.

The rearrangement links TRBV28 to TRBJ2-3; 8 positions match TRBD2. Unmatched junction bases numbered 9, after V lost 6 bases and J lost 4 bases. CDR3 length equals 15 residues. Germline values: CDR1 MDHEN, CDR2 SYDVKM. CDR3 protein: CASRVAGLAPDTQYF. The CDR3 bases are TGTGCCAGCAGAGTAGCGGGGCTAGCCCCAGATACGCAGTATTTT.

In its sample, this clonotype was seen many times. The chain has TRBV29-1 and TRBJ2-1; 8 bases match TRBD2. Germline V gives CDR1 SQVTM, CDR2 ANQGSEA. The CDR3 is 14 amino acids. Trimming at V came to 3 bases and at J to 6 bases, leaving 7 bases not matched to a gene. The CDR3 region is CSVDNTSGGNEQFF. Written as DNA, the CDR3 is TGCAGCGTTGATAATACTAGCGGAGGCAATGAGCAGTTCTTC.

At least ten counts were recorded for this clonotype. The chain couples TRBV5-6 to TRBJ1-5; D not resolved. This CDR3 has 13 amino acids. Germline CDR1 SGHDT, CDR2 YYEEEE. Trimming shortened V by 2 bases and J by 2 bases, and 5 bases separated the two germline ends. The CDR3 loop reads CASSLAGNQPQHF. CDR3 nucleotide sequence: TGTGCCAGCAGCTTAGCTGGCAATCAGCCCCAGCATTTT. Drawing the rest from reference TRBV5-6 and TRBJ1-5, the complete variable domain is DAGVTQSPTHLIKTRGQQVTLRCSPKSGHDTVSWYQQALGQGPQFIFQYYEEEERQRGNFPDRFSGHQFPNYSSELNVNALLLGDSALYLCASSLAGNQPQHFGDGTRLSIL.

A word on this clonotype: A much larger clone lies a single base off, so this may be a read error. Since no conserved phenylalanine or tryptophan closes the CDR3, a read error is the likely cause. J is TRBJ2-1 and V is TRBV6-1; 8 positions match TRBD2. Trimming cost V 3 bases and J 7 bases; bases outside gene matches: 8. CDR1 MNHNS and CDR2 SASEGT come from the germline V gene. CDR3 size: 15 residues. CDR3 sequence (DNA): TGTGCCAGCAGTGAGTCCCGGGGGGGGTGGAATGAGCAGTTCATC. Translation: CASSESRGGWNEQFI.

In this sample, this clonotype turned up many times. The chain joins TRBV10-3 to TRBJ2-1; either TRBD1 or TRBD2 may supply D (5 bases each). V gave up 4 bases and J gave up 7 bases, with 8 bases separating them. The CDR3 contains 12 residues. The germline gives CDR1 ENHRY, CDR2 SYGVKD. The CDR3 is CAISGGGNEQFF. CDR3 nucleotides: TGTGCCATCAGTGGTGGGGGAAATGAGCAGTTCTTC.

This clonotype occurred a few times. The chain links TRBV3-1 to TRBJ2-7, with a tentative D call TRBD1 (6 bases). In germline, CDR1 is LGHDT, CDR2 YNNKEL (reference sequence). Trimming stripped 1 base from V and 5 bases from J, with 9 bases between. The CDR3 runs to 13 residues. Here the CDR3 DNA reads TGTGCCAGCAGCCAAGGTGGGGGCCACGAGCAGTACTTC. Translated: CASSQGGGHEQYF.

The rearrangement uses TRBV11-1 and TRBJ2-1; D unclear. Germline assignment: CDR1 SGHAT and CDR2 FQDESV (reference sequence). V was cut by 1 base and J by 4 bases, with 14 bases left in between. This CDR3 comprises 16 residues. CDR3 sequence reads: CASSLGSALGYNEQFF. The CDR3 nucleotides are TGTGCCAGCAGCTTAGGGTCAGCGTTAGGTTACAATGAGCAGTTCTTC. Variable domain in full (rest from reference TRBV11-1 and TRBJ2-1): EAEVAQSPRYKITEKSQAVAFWCDPISGHATLYWYRQILGQGPELLVQFQDESVVDDSQLPKDRFSAERLKGVDSTLKIQPAELGDSAMYLCASSLGSALGYNEQFFGPGTRLTVL.

This clonotype was seen more than once but under ten times. The junction departs from germline at one end; a sequencing error may be responsible. This chain links TRBV5-5 with TRBJ2-2, with TRBD2 matching over 11 bases. The germline V gene encodes CDR1 SGHKS and CDR2 YYEKEE (reference sequence). The CDR3 contains 20 residues. This CDR3 reads CASCFNFRLAGGENTGELFF. DNA for the CDR3: TGTGCCAGCTGCTTCAATTTTCGGCTAGCGGGAGGCGAAAACACCGGGGAGCTGTTTTTT.

The chain joins TRBV5-5 to TRBJ2-3; TRBD2 matches 14 bases. Germline values: CDR1 SGHKS, CDR2 YYEKEE (reference sequence). The CDR3 length is 14 residues. The V gene end was trimmed by 4 bases and the J gene end by 11 bases; junction bases not matched to a gene: 6. CDR3 sequence: CASSLGTSGSMQYF. DNA for the CDR3: TGTGCCAGCAGCCTAGGGACTAGCGGGAGTATGCAGTATTTT.

The chain combines TRBV6-1 with TRBJ1-1, with D tentatively TRBD1 (5 bases). There are 15 residues in the CDR3. V was trimmed by 1 base and J by 4 bases, leaving 13 bases between them. CDR1 MNHNS and CDR2 SASEGT come from the germline V gene. As DNA, the CDR3 is TGTGCCAGCAGTGAAGATTTGGCCAGGGTCACTGAAGCTTTCTTT. This sequence encodes CASSEDLARVTEAFF.

The gene calls are TRBV15 and TRBJ2-7; possibly TRBD2 for D (5 bases). Germline V gene lookup returns CDR1 LNHNV and CDR2 YYDKDF (reference sequence). V was clipped by 4 bases and J by 4 bases, with 8 bases between them. The CDR3 consists of 12 residues. The CDR3 region has the DNA TGTGCCACCAGCATGGTAGCGTACGAGCAGTACGTC. Its translation: CATSMVAYEQYV.

There are many counts of this clonotype. The CDR3 nucleotides read TGTGCCAGCAGCTTAGGGGCTTTCAGAAACACCATATATTTT. Translated, it gives CASSLGAFRNTIYF. The chain has TRBV7-2 and TRBJ1-3; D ambiguous. Germline V gene data show CDR1 as SGHTA and CDR2 as FQGNSA. Trimming took 1 base from V and 5 from J, leaving 9 bases between them. CDR3 length: 14 residues.

This chain joins TRBV20-1 and TRBJ2-1; TRBD2 is a possible D gene (6 bases). CDR3 size: 15 residues. From germline, CDR1 is DFQATT and CDR2 SNEGSKA (reference sequence). The V end lost 1 base, the J end lost 2 bases, and 12 bases lay between the germline ends. The DNA of the CDR3 is TGCAGTGCTAGAGCACTAGCTCTCCCCTACAATGAGCAGTTCTTC. Protein: CSARALALPYNEQFF.

The chain has TRBV11-2 and TRBJ1-4, with D tentatively TRBD1 (6 bases). This CDR3 spans 15 amino acids. Germline values: CDR1 SGHAT, CDR2 FQNNGV. V was pared by 2 bases and J by 5 bases, with 12 bases between. Here the CDR3 reads CASSLRGLGNEKLFF. CDR3 DNA sequence: TGTGCCAGCAGCTTAAGGGGGTTAGGGAATGAAAAACTGTTTTTT.

The sample holds many counts of this clonotype. The chain employs TRBV6-5 and TRBJ2-2; a possible D gene is TRBD1 (6 bases). CDR1 and CDR2 from the germline V gene are MNHEY and SVGAGI. The CDR3 is made up of 15 amino acids. V was cut by 2 bases and J by 1 base, with 8 bases left in between. The CDR3 spells CASSYDRRNTGELFF. Here the CDR3 DNA reads TGTGCCAGCAGTTACGACAGGAGGAACACCGGGGAGCTGTTTTTT.

This clonotype was seen a handful of times. The rearrangement uses TRBV12-3 or TRBV12-4 and TRBJ2-1; the D gene is possibly TRBD1 (5 bases). The CDR3 length is 14 residues. The V gene lost 2 bases and the J gene lost 8 bases, with 13 bases spanning the gap. Written as DNA, the CDR3 is TGTGCCAGCAGTTTATTCCCAGGGCTCGATGAGCAGTTCTTC. The encoded protein is CASSLFPGLDEQFF.